What follows describes a single T cell receptor beta chain. Repertoires were generated with immunoSEQ multiplex PCR, while TCRdb's copy carries only in-frame clones and drops some. This table holds approximately 140,000 clones, 84% found once. This sample is part of a study of blood T cell repertoires in COVID-19. Germline CDR1 reads MNHEY; CDR2 reads SVGAGI. V lost 8 bases and J lost 2, with 7 bases in between. The CDR3 has 13 amino acids. This chain uses TRBV6-5 with TRBJ1-6; D unresolved. Sample: PBMCs or T cells enriched from blood (not recorded which). This TCR came from a man between 40 and 49 years old with acute COVID-19. The CDR3 reads CASLGTYNSPLHF. The CDR3 coding sequence is TGTGCCAGCCTGGGCACCTATAATTCACCCCTCCACTTT.